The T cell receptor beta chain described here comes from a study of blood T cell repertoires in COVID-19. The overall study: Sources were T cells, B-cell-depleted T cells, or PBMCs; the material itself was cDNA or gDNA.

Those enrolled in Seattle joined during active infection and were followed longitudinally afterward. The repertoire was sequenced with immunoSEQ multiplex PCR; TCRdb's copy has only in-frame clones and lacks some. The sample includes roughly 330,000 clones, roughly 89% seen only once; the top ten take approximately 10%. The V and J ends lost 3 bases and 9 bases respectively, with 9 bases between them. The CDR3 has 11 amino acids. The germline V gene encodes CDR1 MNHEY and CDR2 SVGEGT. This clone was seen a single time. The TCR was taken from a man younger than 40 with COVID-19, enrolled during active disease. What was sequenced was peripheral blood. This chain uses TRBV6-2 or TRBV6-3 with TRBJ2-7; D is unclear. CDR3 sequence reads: CASSYGQGQYF. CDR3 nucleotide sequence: TGTGCCAGCAGTTATGGGCAAGGGCAGTACTTC.